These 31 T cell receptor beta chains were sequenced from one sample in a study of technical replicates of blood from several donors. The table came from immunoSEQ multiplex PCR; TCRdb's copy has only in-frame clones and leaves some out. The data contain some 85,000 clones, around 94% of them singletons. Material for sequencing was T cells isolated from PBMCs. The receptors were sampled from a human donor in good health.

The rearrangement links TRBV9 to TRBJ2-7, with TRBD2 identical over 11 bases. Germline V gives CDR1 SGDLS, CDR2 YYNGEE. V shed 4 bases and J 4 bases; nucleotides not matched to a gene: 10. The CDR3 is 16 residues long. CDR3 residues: CASSSGYGLAGYEQYF. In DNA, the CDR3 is TGTGCCAGCAGCTCAGGCTACGGACTAGCGGGTTACGAGCAGTACTTC.

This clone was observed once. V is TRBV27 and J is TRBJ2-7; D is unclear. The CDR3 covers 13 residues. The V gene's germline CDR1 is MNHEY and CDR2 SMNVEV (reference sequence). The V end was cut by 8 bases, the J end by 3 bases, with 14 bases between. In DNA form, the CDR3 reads TGTGCCAGCGCAACCACTGGTTACTACGAGCAGTACTTC. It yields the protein CASATTGYYEQYF.

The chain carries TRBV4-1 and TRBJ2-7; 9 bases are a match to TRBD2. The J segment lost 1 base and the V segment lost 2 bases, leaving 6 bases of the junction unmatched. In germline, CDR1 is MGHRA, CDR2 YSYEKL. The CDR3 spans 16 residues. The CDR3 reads CASSQRTAGGSYEQYF. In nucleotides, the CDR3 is TGCGCCAGCAGCCAAAGGACGGCGGGAGGGTCCTACGAGCAGTACTTC.

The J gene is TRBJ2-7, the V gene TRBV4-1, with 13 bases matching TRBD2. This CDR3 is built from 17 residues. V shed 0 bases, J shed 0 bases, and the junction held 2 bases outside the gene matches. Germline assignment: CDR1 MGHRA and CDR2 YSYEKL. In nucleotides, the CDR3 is TGCGCCAGCAGCCAAGAACTAGCGGGAGGGGACTCCTACGAGCAGTACTTC. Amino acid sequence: CASSQELAGGDSYEQYF.

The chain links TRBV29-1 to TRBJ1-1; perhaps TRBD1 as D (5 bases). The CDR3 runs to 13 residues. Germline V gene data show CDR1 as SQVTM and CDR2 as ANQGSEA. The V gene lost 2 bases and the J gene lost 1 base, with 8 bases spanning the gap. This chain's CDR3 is CSVETGRNTEAFF. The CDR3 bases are TGCAGCGTTGAAACAGGTAGGAACACTGAAGCTTTCTTT.

The CDR3 bases are TGCAGCGTTTCGGGAGGCGACATCTATGGCTACACCTTC. As protein: CSVSGGDIYGYTF. This sequence joins TRBV29-1 and TRBJ1-2; D is ambiguous. V lost 5 bases to trimming and J lost 4 bases, with 14 bases between them. The CDR3 sequence is 13 residues long. Germline lookup yields CDR1 SQVTM and CDR2 ANQGSEA.

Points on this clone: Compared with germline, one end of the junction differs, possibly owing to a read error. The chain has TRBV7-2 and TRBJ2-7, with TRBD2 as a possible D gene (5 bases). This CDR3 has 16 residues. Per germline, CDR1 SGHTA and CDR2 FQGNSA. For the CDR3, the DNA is TGTGCCAGCAGCATAGCATGGGAGATAGGCTCCTACGAGCAGTACTTC. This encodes CASSIAWEIGSYEQYF.

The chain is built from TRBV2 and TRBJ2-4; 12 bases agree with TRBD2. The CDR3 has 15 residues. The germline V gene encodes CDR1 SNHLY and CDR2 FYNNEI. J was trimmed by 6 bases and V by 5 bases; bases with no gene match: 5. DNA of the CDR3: TGTGCCAGCAGTTGGACTAGCGGGACAGTAAACATTCAGTACTTC. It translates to CASSWTSGTVNIQYF.

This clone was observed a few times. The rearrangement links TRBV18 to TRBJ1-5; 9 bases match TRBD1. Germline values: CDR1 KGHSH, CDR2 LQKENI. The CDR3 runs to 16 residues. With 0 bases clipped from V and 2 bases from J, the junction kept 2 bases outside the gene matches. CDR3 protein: CASSPPQGAGNQPQHF. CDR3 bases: TGTGCCAGCTCACCACCACAGGGGGCTGGCAATCAGCCCCAGCATTTT.

The CDR3 sequence is CASSPTGFSGNTIYF. CDR3 sequence (DNA): TGTGCCAGCAGTCCTACAGGTTTCTCTGGAAACACCATATATTTT. V gene TRBV7-9 combines with J gene TRBJ1-3; possibly TRBD1 for D (5 bases). Deletions cut 6 bases from V and 0 bases from J, with 12 bases between. The CDR3 consists of 15 residues. The germline CDR1 and CDR2 sequences are SEHNR and FQNEAQ (reference sequence). The full variable domain, in which reference TRBV7-9 and TRBJ1-3 provide the parts outside the CDR3, is DTGVSQNPRHKITKRGQNVTFRCDPISEHNRLYWYRQTLGQGPEFLTYFQNEAQLEKSRLLSDRFSAERPKGSFSTLEIQRTEQGDSAMYLCASSPTGFSGNTIYFGEGSWLTVV.

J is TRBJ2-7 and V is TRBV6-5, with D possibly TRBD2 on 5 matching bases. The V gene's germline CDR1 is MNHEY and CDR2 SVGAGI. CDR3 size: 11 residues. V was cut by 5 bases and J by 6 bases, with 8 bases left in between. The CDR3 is CASSELGEQYF. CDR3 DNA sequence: TGTGCCAGCAGTGAACTAGGCGAGCAGTACTTC.

CDR3 bases: TGTGCCAGCCAAGGGGACAGGGGGCGTGATACGCAGTATTTT. This sequence encodes CASQGDRGRDTQYF. The V and J genes are TRBV7-9 and TRBJ2-3, with 12 bases fitting TRBD1. Germline V gene sequence: CDR1 SEHNR, CDR2 FQNEAQ (reference sequence). Trimming took 8 bases from V and 6 from J; bases not matched to a gene: 6. CDR3 length equals 14 residues.

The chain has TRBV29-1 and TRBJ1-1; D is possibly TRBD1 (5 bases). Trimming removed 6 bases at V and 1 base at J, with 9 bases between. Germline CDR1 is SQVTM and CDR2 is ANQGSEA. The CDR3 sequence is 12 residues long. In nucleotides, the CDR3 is TGCAGCGTCCGACAGCCGAACACTGAAGCTTTCTTT. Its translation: CSVRQPNTEAFF.

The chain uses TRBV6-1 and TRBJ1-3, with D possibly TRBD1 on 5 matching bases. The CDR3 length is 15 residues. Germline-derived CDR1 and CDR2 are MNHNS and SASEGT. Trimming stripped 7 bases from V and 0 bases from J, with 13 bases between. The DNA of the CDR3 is TGTGCCAGCATGGGGCAGGCCTTCTCTGGAAACACCATATATTTT. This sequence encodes CASMGQAFSGNTIYF.

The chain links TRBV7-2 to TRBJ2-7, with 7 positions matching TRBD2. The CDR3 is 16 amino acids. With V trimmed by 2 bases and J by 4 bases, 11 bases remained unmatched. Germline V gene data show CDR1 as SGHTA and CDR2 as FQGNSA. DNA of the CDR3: TGTGCCAGCAGCTTACGTTCCGGGGGGTTTAGTTACGAGCAGTACTTC. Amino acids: CASSLRSGGFSYEQYF.

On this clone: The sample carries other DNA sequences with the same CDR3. This CDR3 reads CASSYSAGTEAFF. Written as DNA, the CDR3 is TGTGCCAGCAGTTACTCTGCGGGCACTGAAGCTTTCTTT. This rearrangement joins TRBV6-5 to TRBJ1-1; D unclear. Between the trimmed V and J ends, which lost 0 bases and 4 bases, there was a span of 6 bases. Germline CDR1 and CDR2: MNHEY and SVGAGI. The CDR3 runs 13 residues.

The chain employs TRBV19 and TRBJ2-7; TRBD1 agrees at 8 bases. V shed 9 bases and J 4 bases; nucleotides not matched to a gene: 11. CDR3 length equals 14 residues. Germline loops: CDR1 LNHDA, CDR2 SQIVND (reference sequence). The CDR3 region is CASANRDRRYEQYF. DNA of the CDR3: TGTGCCAGCGCCAACCGGGACAGGCGGTACGAGCAGTACTTC.

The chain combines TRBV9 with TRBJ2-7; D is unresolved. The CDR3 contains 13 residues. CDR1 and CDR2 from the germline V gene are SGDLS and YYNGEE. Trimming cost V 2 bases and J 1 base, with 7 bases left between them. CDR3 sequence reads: CASSVGQSYEQYF. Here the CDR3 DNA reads TGTGCCAGCAGCGTTGGTCAGTCCTACGAGCAGTACTTC.

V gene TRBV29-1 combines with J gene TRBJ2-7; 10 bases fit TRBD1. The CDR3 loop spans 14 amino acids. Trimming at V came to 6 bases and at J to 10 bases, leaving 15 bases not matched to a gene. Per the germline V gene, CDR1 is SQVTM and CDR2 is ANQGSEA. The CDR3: CSVRPGQGPQEQYF. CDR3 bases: TGCAGCGTACGACCGGGACAGGGGCCCCAAGAACAGTACTTC.

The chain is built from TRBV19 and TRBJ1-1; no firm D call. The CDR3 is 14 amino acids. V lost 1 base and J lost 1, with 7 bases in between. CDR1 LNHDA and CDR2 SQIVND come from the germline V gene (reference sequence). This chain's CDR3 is CASSIGAGNTEAFF. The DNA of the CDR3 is TGTGCCAGTAGTATAGGGGCGGGGAACACTGAAGCTTTCTTT.

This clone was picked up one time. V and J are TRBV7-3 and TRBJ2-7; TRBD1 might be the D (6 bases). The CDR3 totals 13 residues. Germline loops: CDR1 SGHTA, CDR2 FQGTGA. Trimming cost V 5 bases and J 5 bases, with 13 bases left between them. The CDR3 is CASSQGHANEQYF. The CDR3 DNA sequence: TGTGCCAGCAGCCAGGGACATGCCAACGAGCAGTACTTC.

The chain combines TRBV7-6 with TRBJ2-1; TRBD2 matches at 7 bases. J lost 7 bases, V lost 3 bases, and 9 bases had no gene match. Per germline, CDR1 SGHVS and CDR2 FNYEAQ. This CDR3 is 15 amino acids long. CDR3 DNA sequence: TGTGCCAGCAGCTTTGTACTAGCGATGGGAAATGAGCAGTTCTTC. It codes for CASSFVLAMGNEQFF.

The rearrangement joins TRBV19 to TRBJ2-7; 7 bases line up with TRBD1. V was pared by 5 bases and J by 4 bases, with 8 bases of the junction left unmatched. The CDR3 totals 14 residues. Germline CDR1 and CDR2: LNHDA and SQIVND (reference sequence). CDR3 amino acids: CASSLVTGSYEQYF. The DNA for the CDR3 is TGTGCCAGTAGTCTTGTGACAGGGTCTTACGAGCAGTACTTC.

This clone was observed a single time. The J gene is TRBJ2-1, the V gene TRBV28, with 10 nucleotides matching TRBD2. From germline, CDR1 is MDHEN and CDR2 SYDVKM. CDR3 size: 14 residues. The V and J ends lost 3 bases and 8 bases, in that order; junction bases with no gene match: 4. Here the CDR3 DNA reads TGTGCCAGCAGTTTCTCTAGCGGGAGCCATGAGCAGTTCTTC. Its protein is CASSFSSGSHEQFF.

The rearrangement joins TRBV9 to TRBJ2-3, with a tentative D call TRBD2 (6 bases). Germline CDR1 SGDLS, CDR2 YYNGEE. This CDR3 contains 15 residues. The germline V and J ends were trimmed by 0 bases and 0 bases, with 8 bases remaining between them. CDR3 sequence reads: CASSVVGLSTDTQYF. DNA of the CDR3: TGTGCCAGCAGCGTAGTGGGACTGAGCACAGATACGCAGTATTTT.

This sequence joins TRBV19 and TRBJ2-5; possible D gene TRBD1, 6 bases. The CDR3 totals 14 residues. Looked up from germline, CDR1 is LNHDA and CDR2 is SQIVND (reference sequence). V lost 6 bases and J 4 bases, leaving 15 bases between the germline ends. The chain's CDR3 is CASSLAGTIETQYF. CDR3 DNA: TGTGCCAGTAGCCTTGCCGGGACAATAGAGACCCAGTACTTC.

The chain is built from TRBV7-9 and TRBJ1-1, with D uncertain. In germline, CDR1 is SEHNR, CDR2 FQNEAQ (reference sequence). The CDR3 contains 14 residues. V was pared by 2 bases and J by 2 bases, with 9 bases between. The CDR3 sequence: CASSLSGSNTEAFF. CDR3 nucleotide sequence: TGTGCCAGCAGCTTATCGGGGAGTAACACTGAAGCTTTCTTT.

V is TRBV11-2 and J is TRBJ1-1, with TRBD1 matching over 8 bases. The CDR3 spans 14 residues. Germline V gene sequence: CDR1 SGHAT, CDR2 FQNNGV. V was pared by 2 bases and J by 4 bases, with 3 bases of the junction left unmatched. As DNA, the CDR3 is TGTGCCAGCAGCTTAAGACAGGGGAGCACTGAAGCTTTCTTT. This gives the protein CASSLRQGSTEAFF.

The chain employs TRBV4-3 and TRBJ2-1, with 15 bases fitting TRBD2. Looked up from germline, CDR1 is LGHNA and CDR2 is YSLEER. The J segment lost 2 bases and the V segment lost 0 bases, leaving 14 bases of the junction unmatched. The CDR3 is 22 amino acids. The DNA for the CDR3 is TGCGCCAGCAGCCAAGAAGCAGGGACTAGCGGGAGGAGGCTGGCCCCCTACAATGAGCAGTTCTTC. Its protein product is CASSQEAGTSGRRLAPYNEQFF.

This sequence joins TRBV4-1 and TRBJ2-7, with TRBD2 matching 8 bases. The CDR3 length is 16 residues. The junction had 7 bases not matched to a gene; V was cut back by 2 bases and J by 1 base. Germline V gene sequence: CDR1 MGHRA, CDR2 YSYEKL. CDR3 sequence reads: CASSQTTSGLSYEQYF. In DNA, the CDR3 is TGCGCCAGCAGCCAAACAACTAGCGGACTGTCCTACGAGCAGTACTTC.

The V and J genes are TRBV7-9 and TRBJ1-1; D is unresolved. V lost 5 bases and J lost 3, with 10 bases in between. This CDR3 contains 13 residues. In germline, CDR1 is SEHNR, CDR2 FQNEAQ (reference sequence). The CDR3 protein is CASSPTGDTEAFF. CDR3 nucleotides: TGTGCCAGCAGCCCCACCGGGGACACTGAAGCTTTCTTT.